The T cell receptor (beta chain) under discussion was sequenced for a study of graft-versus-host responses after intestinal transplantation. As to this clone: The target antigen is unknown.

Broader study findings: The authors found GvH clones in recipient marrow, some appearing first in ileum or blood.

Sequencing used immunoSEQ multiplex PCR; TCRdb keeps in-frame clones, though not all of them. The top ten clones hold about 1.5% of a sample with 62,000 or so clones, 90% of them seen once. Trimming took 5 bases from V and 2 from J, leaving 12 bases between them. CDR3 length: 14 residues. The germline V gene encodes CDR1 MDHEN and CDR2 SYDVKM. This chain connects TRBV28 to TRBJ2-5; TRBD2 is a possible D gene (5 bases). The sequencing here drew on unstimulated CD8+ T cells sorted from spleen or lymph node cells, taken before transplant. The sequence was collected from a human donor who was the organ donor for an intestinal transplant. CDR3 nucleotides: TGTGCCAGCAGTCGTTTCGGACTTCAAGAGACCCAGTACTTC. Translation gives CASSRFGLQETQYF.